This T cell receptor beta chain was found in a study of identical twins. Study results and limitations: Instead of following the same donors, the conclusions were based on cross-sectional statistical analysis.

As for this clonotype: Its antigen is currently unknown. A read error may produce the germline difference seen at one junction end.

The germline V gene encodes CDR1 SEHNR and CDR2 FQNEAQ (reference sequence). The CDR3 contains 12 residues. Unique molecular identifiers were present on cDNA, and template switching added a universal primer site. TCRdb ran MiXCR on the 5' RACE reads and lists one entry per CDR3 protein. The table records around 550,000 distinct CDR3 sequences, about 15% of them present only once. This sample also belongs to another study, concerning yellow fever vaccine responses in identical twins. That investigation notes: Twins reportedly showed a vaccine T cell response that seemed partly convergent and partly personalized.

This TCR was recovered from a woman aged 18 to 35 in good health. The chain uses TRBV7-9 and TRBJ1-1; no clear D gene. Sequencing was performed on CD4+ T cells sorted from blood. The CDR3 sequence is CASSRINSEAFF. The CDR3 DNA is TGTGCCAGCAGCCGGATTAACAGTGAAGCTTTCTTT.